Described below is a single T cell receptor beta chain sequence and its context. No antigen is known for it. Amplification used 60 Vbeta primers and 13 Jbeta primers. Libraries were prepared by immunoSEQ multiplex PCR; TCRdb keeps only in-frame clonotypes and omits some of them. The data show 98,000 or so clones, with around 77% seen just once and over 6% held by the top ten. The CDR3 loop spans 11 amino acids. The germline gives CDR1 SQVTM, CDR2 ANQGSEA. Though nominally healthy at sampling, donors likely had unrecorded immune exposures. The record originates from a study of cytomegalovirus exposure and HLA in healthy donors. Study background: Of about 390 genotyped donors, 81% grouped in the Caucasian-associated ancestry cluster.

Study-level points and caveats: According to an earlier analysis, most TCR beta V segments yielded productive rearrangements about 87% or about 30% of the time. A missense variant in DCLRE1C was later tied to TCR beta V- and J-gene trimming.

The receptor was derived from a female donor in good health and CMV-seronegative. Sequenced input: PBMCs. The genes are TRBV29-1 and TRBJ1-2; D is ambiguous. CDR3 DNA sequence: TGCACCATAGGTGACATTTATGGCTACACCTTC. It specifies CTIGDIYGYTF.